Each of the 6 T cell receptor beta chains below was sequenced from the same sample in a study of T cells in Graves' hyperthyroidism and ophthalmopathy. There were TCR beta CDR3 regions amplified from RNA transcripts. An initial round of RT-PCR targeting the TCR CDR3 relied on the HTBI primer set. TCRdb re-called the multiplex PCR reads with MiXCR, one entry per CDR3 protein. The data contain hundreds of thousands of distinct CDR3 sequences, around 39% of them singletons. The sequenced sample consisted of blood. The source of these receptors is a man aged 18 to 29 with Graves' hyperthyroidism.

A few counts support this clonotype. CDR3 sequence: CASSRARDRAAEQYF. Written as DNA, the CDR3 is TGTGCCAGCAGCCGTGCCCGGGACAGGGCAGCCGAGCAGTACTTC. V usage is TRBV2 and J usage is TRBJ2-7; 9 bases line up with TRBD1. V gave up 6 bases and J gave up 6 bases; unmatched junction bases: 12. The length of the CDR3 is 15 residues. CDR1 and CDR2 from the germline V gene are SNHLY and FYNNEI.

This clonotype showed up just a few times. The chain recombines TRBV2 with TRBJ1-1; 9 bases match TRBD1. The CDR3 is 14 residues long. V lost 6 bases to trimming and J lost 7 bases; unmatched junction nucleotides: 9. The germline CDR1 and CDR2 sequences are SNHLY and FYNNEI. This CDR3 reads CASRPNGQGIEAFF. The CDR3 bases are TGTGCCAGCAGGCCCAATGGACAGGGGATTGAAGCTTTCTTT. Looking up the rest from reference TRBV2 and TRBJ1-1 gives the full variable domain: EPEVTQTPSHQVTQMGQEVILRCVPISNHLYFYWYRQILGQKVEFLVSFYNNEISEKSEIFDDQFSVERPDGSNFTLKIRSTKLEDSAMYFCASRPNGQGIEAFFGQGTRLTVV.

This clonotype was observed at least ten times. In DNA form, the CDR3 reads TGCAGCGTTGTTCGGGGTCCCGAGCAGTACTTC. Amino acid sequence: CSVVRGPEQYF. This chain joins TRBV29-1 and TRBJ2-7, with D perhaps TRBD2 (5 bases). CDR1 and CDR2 (germline): SQVTM, ANQGSEA. Trimming took off 4 bases at V and 6 bases at J, with 10 bases between the two ends. This CDR3 comprises 11 residues.

At least ten counts were recorded for this clonotype. V and J are TRBV9 and TRBJ2-5, with 9 bases lining up with TRBD1. The CDR3 is made up of 15 amino acids. The V and J ends lost 4 bases and 4 bases, in that order; junction bases with no gene match: 8. Germline lookup yields CDR1 SGDLS and CDR2 YYNGEE. The CDR3 DNA reads as TGTGCCAGCAGCATGGCCCCGGGACAGGGAGAGACCCAGTACTTC. Its translation is CASSMAPGQGETQYF.

The rearrangement links TRBV11-3 to TRBJ2-2, with D perhaps given as TRBD1 or TRBD2 (6 bases each). CDR3 length: 16 residues. Trimming pared 2 bases from V and 5 bases from J, leaving 15 bases between. Germline CDR1 and CDR2: SGHNT and YENEEA. Here the CDR3 DNA reads TGTGCCAGCAGCTTATACGGGGGCGCGGTGACCGGGGAGCTGTTTTTT. Translating it yields CASSLYGGAVTGELFF.

The chain is built from TRBV29-1 and TRBJ1-2; unclear D gene. This CDR3 is 13 amino acids long. Germline V CDR1 and CDR2: SQVTM, ANQGSEA. The V end lost 8 bases, the J end lost 3 bases, and 16 bases lay between the germline ends. CDR3 sequence reads: CSIPDGVYYGYTF. CDR3 bases: TGCAGCATTCCTGACGGGGTATACTATGGCTACACCTTC.